The sequence of this TCR beta chain was determined in a study of blood T cells in healthy people across ages. General observations from the study: Leaving the PBMCs unsorted stopped any conclusive comparison of naive versus antigen-experienced cells. TCR beta diversity per million T cells fell roughly linearly with age. Compared with aged donors, long-lived donors showed fewer expanded clones, suggesting selection.

Points on this clonotype: Its antigen is undetermined.

CDR1 and CDR2 (germline): MGHRA, YSYEKL. The CDR3 totals 13 residues. Trimming took off 1 base at V and 6 bases at J, with 9 bases between the two ends. A sample-barcoded 5' primer and a J-beta primer mix were used in a second PCR of roughly 6 to 11 cycles. A 12-random-nucleotide template-switch adaptor tagged each cDNA molecule. Via MiXCR, TCRdb re-called the 5' RACE reads, giving one row per CDR3 protein. The sample includes roughly 1.9 million distinct CDR3 sequences, roughly 43% of them seen just once. Sample: blood. The TCR sequence derives from a human donor in good health. The chain employs TRBV4-1 and TRBJ1-1; D unresolved. Here the CDR3 DNA reads TGCGCCAGCAGCCAAGGGCAGGTCCCTGAAGCTTTCTTT. This translates into CASSQGQVPEAFF.